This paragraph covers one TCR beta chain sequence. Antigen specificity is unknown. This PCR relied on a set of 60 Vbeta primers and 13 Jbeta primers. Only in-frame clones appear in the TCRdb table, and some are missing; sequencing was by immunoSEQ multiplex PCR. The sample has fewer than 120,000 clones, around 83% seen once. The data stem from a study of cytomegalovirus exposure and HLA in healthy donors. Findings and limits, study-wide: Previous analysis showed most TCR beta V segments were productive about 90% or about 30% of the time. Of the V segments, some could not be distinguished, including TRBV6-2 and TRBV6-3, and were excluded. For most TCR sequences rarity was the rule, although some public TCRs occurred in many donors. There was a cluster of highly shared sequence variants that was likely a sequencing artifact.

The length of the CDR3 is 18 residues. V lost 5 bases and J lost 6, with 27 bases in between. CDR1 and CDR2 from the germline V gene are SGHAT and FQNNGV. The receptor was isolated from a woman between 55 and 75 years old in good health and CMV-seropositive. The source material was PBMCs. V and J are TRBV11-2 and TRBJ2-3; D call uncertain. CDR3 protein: CASSPRVRMAMTSDTQYF. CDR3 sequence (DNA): TGTGCCAGCAGCCCACGGGTGAGGATGGCTATGACGTCTGATACGCAGTATTTT. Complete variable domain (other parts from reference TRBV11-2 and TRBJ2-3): EAGVAQSPRYKIIEKRQSVAFWCNPISGHATLYWYQQILGQGPKLLIQFQNNGVVDDSQLPKDRFSAERLKGVDSTLKIQPAKLEDSAVYLCASSPRVRMAMTSDTQYFGPGTRLTVL.